This T cell receptor beta chain was profiled in a study of blood T cell repertoires in COVID-19. Germline V gives CDR1 LGHNA, CDR2 YNFKEQ. With 0 bases clipped from V and 7 bases from J, the junction kept 11 bases outside the gene matches. The CDR3 loop spans 18 amino acids. TCRdb's copy holds only in-frame clones and misses some; the assay was immunoSEQ multiplex PCR. This table has a few hundred thousand clones, around 80% appearing once. The material sequenced was PBMCs or T cells enriched from blood (not recorded which). The receptor was isolated from a man in his forties who had been exposed to COVID-19. The V call is TRBV4-2, the J call TRBJ2-2, with 10 nucleotides matching TRBD2. The CDR3 is CASSQEILAGGLHGELFF. DNA of the CDR3: TGTGCCAGCAGCCAAGAAATCTTAGCGGGAGGATTGCACGGGGAGCTGTTTTTT.